This entry lists 10 T cell receptor beta chains sequenced from one sample in a study of blood T cell repertoires in COVID-19. Clones were read by immunoSEQ multiplex PCR, and TCRdb kept only the in-frame ones, dropping some. The sample shows about 150,000 clones, over 75% of them seen only once. Sequencing used peripheral blood. These receptor sequences come from a man younger than 35 with COVID-19, enrolled during active disease.

This clone has just one count. V and J are TRBV5-4 and TRBJ1-1; D might be TRBD1 (5 bases). Trimming pared 3 bases from V and 4 bases from J, leaving 7 bases between. Per the germline V gene, CDR1 is SGHNT and CDR2 is YYREEE (reference sequence). There are 12 residues in the CDR3. CDR3 coding DNA: TGTGCCAGCAGCTCGGACACCACTGAAGCTTTCTTT. Its protein product is CASSSDTTEAFF.

This clone was found once. The chain has TRBV24-1 and TRBJ2-3; 12 bases agree with TRBD2. In germline, CDR1 is KGHDR, CDR2 SFDVKD. This CDR3 contains 14 residues. Trimming removed 10 bases from V and 4 bases from J; junction bases left unmatched: 5. The chain's CDR3 is CATTSGRTADTQYF. Here the CDR3 DNA reads TGTGCCACGACTAGCGGGAGAACAGCAGATACGCAGTATTTT.

The chain links TRBV5-1 to TRBJ1-1; D possibly corresponds to TRBD1 (5 bases). The CDR3 consists of 12 residues. V lost 5 bases and J lost 5, with 10 bases in between. Germline CDR1 SGHRS, CDR2 YFSETQ. CDR3 DNA: TGCGCCAGCAGAGTGTCAGGGACTGAAGCTTTCTTT. Protein product: CASRVSGTEAFF.

Here the CDR3 DNA reads TGTGCCAGCAGGCCTGGACAAGCCGCATATGGCTACACCTTC. Encoded protein: CASRPGQAAYGYTF. This sequence joins TRBV25-1 and TRBJ1-2; D might be TRBD1 (5 bases). The CDR3 is 14 residues long. V was clipped by 6 bases and J by 5 bases, with 16 bases between them. Germline loops: CDR1 MGHDK, CDR2 SYGVNS.

In its sample, this clone was seen once. Compared with germline, one end of the junction differs, possibly owing to a read error. CDR3 protein: CASSLIQGWGNEKLLF. In DNA, the CDR3 is TGTGCCAGCAGTTTAATCCAGGGATGGGGTAATGAAAAACTGCTTTTT. The rearrangement uses TRBV28 and TRBJ1-4, with D possibly matching TRBD1 (5 bases). The CDR3 is made up of 16 amino acids. Germline CDR1 reads MDHEN; CDR2 reads SYDVKM.

The gene calls are TRBV7-2 and TRBJ2-3; the match to TRBD2 covers 13 bases. V was pared by 3 bases and J by 1 base, with 4 bases of the junction left unmatched. Germline V gene sequence: CDR1 SGHTA, CDR2 FQGNSA. The CDR3 sequence is 17 residues long. CDR3 DNA sequence: TGTGCCAGCAGCTTCCGACTAGCGGGAGGCGGCACAGATACGCAGTATTTT. It codes for CASSFRLAGGGTDTQYF.

The chain recombines TRBV6-6 with TRBJ2-5, with a tentative D call TRBD1 (5 bases). The germline gives CDR1 MNHNY, CDR2 SVGAGI (reference sequence). Trimming removed 4 bases at V and 4 bases at J, with 10 bases between. This CDR3 has 13 amino acids. CDR3 region: CASSSRVRETQYF. The DNA of the CDR3 is TGTGCCAGCAGTTCCAGGGTTAGAGAGACCCAGTACTTC.

This sequence joins TRBV11-3 and TRBJ2-2, with unresolved D. The ends were cut back, 5 bases at V and 0 bases at J, with 13 bases in the middle. The CDR3 totals 16 residues. Germline lookup yields CDR1 SGHNT and CDR2 YENEEA. CDR3 DNA: TGTGCCAGCAGCGCAATATGGAGTACGAACACCGGGGAGCTGTTTTTT. This codes for CASSAIWSTNTGELFF.

The chain links TRBV6-2 or TRBV6-3 to TRBJ1-1, with TRBD1 identical over 10 bases. Trimming cost V 4 bases and J 1 base; bases outside gene matches: 12. Looked up from germline, CDR1 is MNHEY and CDR2 is SVGEGT. The CDR3 is 18 residues long. The CDR3 nucleotides read TGTGCCAGCAGTTTAAGTATCGGGACAGGGGCAAGGAACACTGAAGCTTTCTTT. This sequence encodes CASSLSIGTGARNTEAFF.

J is TRBJ1-6 and V is TRBV5-1, with 12 nucleotides matching TRBD1. CDR1 is SGHRS and CDR2 is YFSETQ in the germline V gene. The CDR3 consists of 15 residues. J gave up 10 bases and V 4 bases, and 6 bases lay outside the gene matches. The CDR3 loop reads CASSARDRGRSPLHF. For the CDR3, the DNA is TGCGCCAGCAGCGCGAGGGACAGGGGGCGGTCACCCCTCCACTTT.